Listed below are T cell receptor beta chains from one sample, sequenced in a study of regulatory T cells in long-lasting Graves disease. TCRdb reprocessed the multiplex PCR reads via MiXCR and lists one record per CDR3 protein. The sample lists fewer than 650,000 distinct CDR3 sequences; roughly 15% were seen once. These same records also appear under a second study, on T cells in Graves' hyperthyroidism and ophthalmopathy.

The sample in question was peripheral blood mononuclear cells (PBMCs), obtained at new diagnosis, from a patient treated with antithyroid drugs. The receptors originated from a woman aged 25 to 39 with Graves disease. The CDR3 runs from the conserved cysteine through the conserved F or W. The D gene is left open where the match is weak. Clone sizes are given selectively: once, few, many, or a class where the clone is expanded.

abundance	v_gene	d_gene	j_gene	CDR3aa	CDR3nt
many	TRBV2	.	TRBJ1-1	CASSGSPGSGGSEAFF	TGTGCCAGCAGTGGCTCCCCTGGATCGGGGGGCTCTGAAGCTTTCTTT
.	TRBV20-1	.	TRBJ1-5	CSAKDSYGNQPQHF	TGCAGTGCTAAGGACAGTTATGGCAATCAGCCCCAGCATTTT
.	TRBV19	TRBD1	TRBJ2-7	CASSTGTEVSEQYF	TGTGCCAGTAGTACCGGGACAGAAGTTTCCGAGCAGTACTTC
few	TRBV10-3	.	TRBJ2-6	CAIGQTSGANVLTF	TGTGCCATTGGACAGACCTCTGGGGCCAACGTCCTGACTTTC
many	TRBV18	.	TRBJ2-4	CASSPPRAAGNIQYF	TGTGCCAGCTCACCACCGCGGGCAGCGGGAAACATTCAGTACTTC
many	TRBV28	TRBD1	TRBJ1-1	CASSFGTEMNTEAFF	TGTGCCAGCAGTTTCGGGACAGAGATGAACACTGAAGCTTTCTTT
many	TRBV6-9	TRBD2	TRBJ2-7	CASSYGRTSGRSSYEQYF	TGTGCCAGCAGTTACGGGAGGACTAGCGGGAGGTCGAGTTACGAGCAGTACTTC
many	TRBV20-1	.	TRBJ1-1	CSAPDTNTEAFF	TGCAGTGCTCCGGACACGAACACTGAAGCTTTCTTT
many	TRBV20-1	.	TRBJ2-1	CSASKDEQFF	TGCAGTGCTAGTAAGGATGAGCAGTTCTTC
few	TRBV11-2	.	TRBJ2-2	CASSILTGELFF	TGTGCCAGCAGCATACTAACCGGGGAGCTGTTTTTT
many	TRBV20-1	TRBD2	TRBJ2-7	CSARDPIGLDEGEQYF	TGCAGTGCTAGAGATCCCATAGGACTAGATGAGGGCGAGCAGTACTTC
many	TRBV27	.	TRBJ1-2	CASSYVRFGYGYTF	TGTGCCAGCAGTTATGTCAGGTTTGGCTATGGCTACACCTTC
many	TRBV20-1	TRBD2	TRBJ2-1	CSAESGRGPNEQFF	TGCAGTGCTGAAAGCGGGAGGGGGCCCAATGAGCAGTTCTTC
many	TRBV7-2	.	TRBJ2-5	CASSLIAWGETQYF	TGTGCCAGCAGCTTGATAGCGTGGGGAGAGACCCAGTACTTC
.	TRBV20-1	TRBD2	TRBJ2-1	CSARDSSGSFNNEQFF	TGCAGTGCTAGAGATAGCAGCGGGAGTTTTAACAATGAGCAGTTCTTC
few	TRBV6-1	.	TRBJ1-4	CASSRPGVEKLFF	TGTGCCAGCAGCAGACCCGGGGTTGAAAAACTGTTTTTT
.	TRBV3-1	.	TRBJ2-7	CASSRRGRGTYEQYF	TGTGCCAGCAGCCGCCGAGGCCGCGGGACCTACGAGCAGTACTTC
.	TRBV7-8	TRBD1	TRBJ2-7	CASSFDRGLVGFSYEQYF	TGTGCCAGCAGCTTTGACAGGGGGCTGGTTGGCTTCTCCTACGAGCAGTACTTC